These 15 T cell receptor beta chains came from one sample sequenced in a study of control samples from healthy donors and cancer patients. The data were produced by immunoSEQ multiplex PCR, yet TCRdb's version contains in-frame clones alone and is incomplete. The profile shows roughly 90,000 clones, around 90% of them singletons. Sequencing input: PBMCs. The source is a woman aged 50 to 65 with colorectal cancer.

This rearrangement joins TRBV6-1 to TRBJ2-7; unclear D gene. The CDR3 runs 13 residues. Per germline, CDR1 MNHNS and CDR2 SASEGT. Trimming pared 3 bases from V and 5 bases from J, leaving 11 bases between. CDR3 protein: CASSETTLDEQYV. The DNA for the CDR3 is TGTGCCAGCAGTGAGACGACCCTGGACGAGCAGTACGTC.

The V and J genes are TRBV5-4 and TRBJ2-1, with D perhaps assigned TRBD1 or TRBD2 (6 bases each). The CDR3 consists of 15 residues. Germline CDR1 reads SGHNT; CDR2 reads YYREEE (reference sequence). The V gene lost 6 bases and the J gene lost 5 bases, with 18 bases spanning the gap. The CDR3 DNA is TGTGCCAGCACCCCCCTAGGGGGGATGAACAATGAGCAGTTCTTC. Amino acid sequence: CASTPLGGMNNEQFF. The complete variable domain, with remaining parts taken from reference TRBV5-4 and TRBJ2-1, reads ETGVTQSPTHLIKTRGQQVTLRCSSQSGHNTVSWYQQALGQGPQFIFQYYREEENGRGNFPPRFSGLQFPNYSSELNVNALELDDSALYLCASTPLGGMNNEQFFGPGTRLTVL.

The chain combines TRBV7-2 with TRBJ2-2; perhaps D is TRBD1 or TRBD2 (5 bases each). CDR1 is SGHTA, CDR2 FQGNSA, per germline. Trimming took 3 bases from V and 6 from J, leaving 11 bases between them. This CDR3 has 14 amino acids. The CDR3 nucleotides read TGTGCCAGCAGCTTCGGGACCCGGGCCGGGGAGCTGTTTTTT. Its translation is CASSFGTRAGELFF.

The J gene is TRBJ2-1, the V gene TRBV7-3, with D possibly called TRBD1 or TRBD2 (5 bases each). The CDR3 extends over 13 amino acids. Trimming took off 3 bases at V and 7 bases at J, with 10 bases between the two ends. Germline values: CDR1 SGHTA, CDR2 FQGTGA. The chain's CDR3 is CASSFGRENEQFF. The CDR3 nucleotides read TGTGCCAGCAGCTTTGGCAGGGAGAATGAGCAGTTCTTC.

V gene TRBV7-2 combines with J gene TRBJ2-1; 15 nucleotides agree with TRBD2. Germline V gene lookup returns CDR1 SGHTA and CDR2 FQGNSA. This CDR3 has 16 residues. The V gene end was trimmed by 5 bases and the J gene end by 10 bases; junction bases not matched to a gene: 9. CDR3: CASSPPGLAGGREQFF. The CDR3 coding sequence is TGTGCCAGCAGCCCGCCGGGACTAGCGGGGGGACGGGAGCAGTTCTTC.

The chain carries TRBV10-2 and TRBJ2-3; 14 bases line up with TRBD2. There are 15 residues in the CDR3. Germline V CDR1 and CDR2: WSHSY, SAAADI. The ends lost 6 bases at V and 7 bases at J; junction bases unmatched: 6. The CDR3 reads CASRQTSGGAYTQYF. The CDR3 DNA is TGCGCCAGCAGGCAGACTAGCGGGGGGGCATATACGCAGTATTTT.

The V gene is TRBV9, the J gene TRBJ1-1, with 9 bases that match TRBD1. Per the germline V gene, CDR1 is SGDLS and CDR2 is YYNGEE. The V gene end was trimmed by 4 bases and the J gene end by 1 base; junction bases not matched to a gene: 5. The CDR3 consists of 15 residues. CDR3 sequence: CASSPRQGENTEAFF. The CDR3 nucleotides are TGTGCCAGCAGCCCCCGACAGGGGGAGAACACTGAAGCTTTCTTT.

V is TRBV2 and J is TRBJ1-2, with D perhaps matching TRBD1 (6 bases). Germline CDR1 is SNHLY and CDR2 is FYNNEI. The CDR3 is 15 amino acids. V was cut by 6 bases and J by 0 bases, with 14 bases left in between. The DNA for the CDR3 is TGTGCCAGCAGCTACAGGGCGTTTACTAACTATGGCTACACCTTC. Protein product: CASSYRAFTNYGYTF.

The rearrangement uses TRBV28 and TRBJ1-1; D is unclear. Trimming took 2 bases from V and 0 from J, leaving 10 bases between them. Germline assignment: CDR1 MDHEN and CDR2 SYDVKM. CDR3 length: 15 residues. CDR3 sequence (DNA): TGTGCCAGCAGTTTAACGGGCAGGCTGAACACTGAAGCTTTCTTT. Translating gives CASSLTGRLNTEAFF.

In its sample, this clone was seen once. The rearrangement links TRBV5-4 to TRBJ2-3; TRBD1 matches at 7 bases. Germline V gene lookup returns CDR1 SGHNT and CDR2 YYREEE (reference sequence). Trimming at V came to 2 bases and at J to 4 bases, leaving 7 bases not matched to a gene. There are 15 residues in the CDR3. CDR3 in DNA: TGTGCCAGCAGCTTTGCAAACAGGGGTTCAGATACGCAGTATTTT. Amino acids: CASSFANRGSDTQYF.

The rearrangement links TRBV3-1 (or the pseudogene TRBV3-2) to TRBJ2-7; D is uncertain. Trimming shortened V by 2 bases and J by 6 bases, and 11 bases separated the two germline ends. The CDR3 covers 13 residues. Germline lookup yields CDR1 LGHDT and CDR2 YNNKEL (reference sequence). In DNA form, the CDR3 reads TGTGCCAGCAGCCAAACGCCAGCGACCGAGCAGTACGTC. Amino acid sequence: CASSQTPATEQYV.

CDR3 amino acids: CASREKARVVGQPQHF. CDR3 nucleotide sequence: TGTGCCAGCAGAGAAAAAGCCAGGGTGGTGGGTCAGCCCCAGCATTTT. The V gene is TRBV7-3, the J gene TRBJ1-5, with TRBD1 as a possible D gene (5 bases). V gave up 6 bases and J gave up 6 bases, with 21 bases separating them. The germline CDR1 and CDR2 sequences are SGHTA and FQGTGA. The length of the CDR3 is 16 residues. Combining the CDR3 with reference TRBV7-3 and TRBJ1-5 gives the whole variable domain GAGVSQTPSNKVTEKGKYVELRCDPISGHTALYWYRQSLGQGPEFLIYFQGTGAADDSGLPNDRFFAVRPEGSVSTLKIQRTERGDSAVYLCASREKARVVGQPQHFGDGTRLSIL.

The chain recombines TRBV24-1 with TRBJ2-3; 11 nucleotides agree with TRBD2. From germline, CDR1 is KGHDR and CDR2 SFDVKD. This CDR3 contains 17 residues. Unmatched junction bases numbered 10, after V lost 4 bases and J lost 5 bases. The CDR3 sequence: CATSDPSLAGGLDTQYF. The CDR3 DNA reads as TGTGCCACCAGTGACCCTTCCTTAGCGGGGGGGCTAGATACGCAGTATTTT.

This chain connects TRBV2 to TRBJ1-2; 9 bases fit TRBD1. The CDR3 runs to 14 residues. Trimming removed 9 bases from V and 5 bases from J; junction bases left unmatched: 10. Germline V gene sequence: CDR1 SNHLY, CDR2 FYNNEI. The DNA for the CDR3 is TGTGCCAGAACCCCAGCGGGACAGGGTTATGGCTACACCTTC. It encodes CARTPAGQGYGYTF.

CDR3 sequence (DNA): TGTGCCAGTAACGTGGGGGCTGGGGCCAACGTCCTGACTTTC. It is translated as CASNVGAGANVLTF. This chain uses TRBV19 with TRBJ2-6; D may be TRBD1 or TRBD2 (5 bases each). The CDR3 loop spans 14 amino acids. CDR1 and CDR2 from the germline V gene are LNHDA and SQIVND (reference sequence). V lost 7 bases to trimming and J lost 2 bases, with 9 bases between them.